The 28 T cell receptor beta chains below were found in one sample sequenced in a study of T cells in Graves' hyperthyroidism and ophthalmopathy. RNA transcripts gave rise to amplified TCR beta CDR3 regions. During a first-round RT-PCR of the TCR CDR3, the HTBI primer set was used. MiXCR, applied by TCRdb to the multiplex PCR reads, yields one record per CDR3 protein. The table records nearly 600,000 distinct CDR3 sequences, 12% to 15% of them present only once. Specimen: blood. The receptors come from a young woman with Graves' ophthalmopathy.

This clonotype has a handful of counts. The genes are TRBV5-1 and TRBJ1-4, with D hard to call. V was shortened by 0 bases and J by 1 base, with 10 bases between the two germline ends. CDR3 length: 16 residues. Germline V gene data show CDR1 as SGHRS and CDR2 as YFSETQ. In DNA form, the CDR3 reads TGCGCCAGCAGCTTGGGGGGTTATCAAACTAATGAAAAACTGTTTTTT. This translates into CASSLGGYQTNEKLFF.

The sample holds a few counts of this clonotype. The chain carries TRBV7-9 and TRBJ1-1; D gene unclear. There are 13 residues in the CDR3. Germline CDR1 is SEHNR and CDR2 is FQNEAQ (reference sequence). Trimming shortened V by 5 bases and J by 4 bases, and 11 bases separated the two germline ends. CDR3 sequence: CASSRGRSTEAFF. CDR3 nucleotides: TGTGCCAGCAGCCGTGGACGTAGCACTGAAGCTTTCTTT.

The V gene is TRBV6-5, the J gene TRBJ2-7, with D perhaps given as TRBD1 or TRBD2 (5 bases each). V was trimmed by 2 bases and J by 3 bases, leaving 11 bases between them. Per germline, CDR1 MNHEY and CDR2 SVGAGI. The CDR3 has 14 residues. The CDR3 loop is CASSYRGTLYEQYF. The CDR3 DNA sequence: TGTGCCAGCAGTTACCGAGGGACCCTCTACGAGCAGTACTTC.

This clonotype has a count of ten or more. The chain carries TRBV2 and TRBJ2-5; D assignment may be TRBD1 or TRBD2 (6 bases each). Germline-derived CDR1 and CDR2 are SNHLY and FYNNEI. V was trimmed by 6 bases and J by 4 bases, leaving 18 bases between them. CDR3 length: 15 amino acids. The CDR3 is CASSKTRGGGETQYF. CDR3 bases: TGTGCCAGCAGCAAGACCAGGGGAGGAGGAGAGACCCAGTACTTC.

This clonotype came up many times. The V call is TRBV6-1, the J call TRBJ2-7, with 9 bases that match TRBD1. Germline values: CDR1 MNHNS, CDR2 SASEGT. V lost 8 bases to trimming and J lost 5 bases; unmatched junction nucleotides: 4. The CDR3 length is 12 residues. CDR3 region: CASGQGSNEQYF. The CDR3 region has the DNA TGTGCCAGCGGACAGGGGAGTAACGAGCAGTACTTC.

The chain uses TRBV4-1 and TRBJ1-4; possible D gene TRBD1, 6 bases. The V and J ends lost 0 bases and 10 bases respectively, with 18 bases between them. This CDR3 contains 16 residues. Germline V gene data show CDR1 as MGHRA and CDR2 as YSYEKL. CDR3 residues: CASSQDLGGWEGKLFF. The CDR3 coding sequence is TGCGCCAGCAGCCAAGATCTGGGGGGCTGGGAGGGAAAACTGTTTTTT.

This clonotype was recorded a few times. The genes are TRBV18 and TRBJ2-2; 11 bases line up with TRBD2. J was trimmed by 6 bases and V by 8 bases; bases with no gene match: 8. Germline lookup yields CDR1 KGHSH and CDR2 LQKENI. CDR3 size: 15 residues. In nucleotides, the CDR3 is TGTGCCAGCAGTGGGACTAGCGGAGCCGCCGGGGAGCTGTTTTTT. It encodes CASSGTSGAAGELFF.

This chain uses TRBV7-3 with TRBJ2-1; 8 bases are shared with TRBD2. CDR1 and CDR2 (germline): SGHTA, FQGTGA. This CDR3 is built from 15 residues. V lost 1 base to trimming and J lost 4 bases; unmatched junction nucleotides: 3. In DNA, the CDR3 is TGTGCCAGCAGCTTAAATAGCGGGGTATACAATGAGCAGTTCTTC. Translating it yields CASSLNSGVYNEQFF.

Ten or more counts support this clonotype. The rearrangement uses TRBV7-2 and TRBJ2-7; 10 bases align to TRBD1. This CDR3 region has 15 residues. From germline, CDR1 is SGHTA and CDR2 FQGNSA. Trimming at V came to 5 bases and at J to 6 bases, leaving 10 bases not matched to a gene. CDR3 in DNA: TGTGCCAGCAGCCCCCCCGGGACAGGGGCTCGCGAGCAGTACTTC. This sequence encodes CASSPPGTGAREQYF.

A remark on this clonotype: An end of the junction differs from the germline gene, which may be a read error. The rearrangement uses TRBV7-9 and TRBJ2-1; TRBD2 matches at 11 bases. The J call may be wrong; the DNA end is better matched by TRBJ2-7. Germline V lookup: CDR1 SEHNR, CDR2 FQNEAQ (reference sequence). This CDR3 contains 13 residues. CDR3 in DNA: TGTGCCAGCAGCCTAGCGGGGGGTAATGAGCAGTACTTC. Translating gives CASSLAGGNEQYF.

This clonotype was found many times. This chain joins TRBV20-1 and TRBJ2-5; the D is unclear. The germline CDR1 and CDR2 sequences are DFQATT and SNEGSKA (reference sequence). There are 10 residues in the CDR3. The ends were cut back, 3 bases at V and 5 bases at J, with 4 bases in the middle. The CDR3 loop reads CSASVETQYF. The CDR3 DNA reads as TGCAGTGCTAGTGTGGAGACCCAGTACTTC.

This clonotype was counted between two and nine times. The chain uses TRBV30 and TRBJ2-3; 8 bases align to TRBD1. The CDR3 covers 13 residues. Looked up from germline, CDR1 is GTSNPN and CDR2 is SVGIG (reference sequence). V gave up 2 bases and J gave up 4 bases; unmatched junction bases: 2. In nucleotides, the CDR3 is TGTGCCTGGAGTAACAGGGGGGCAGATACGCAGTATTTT. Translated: CAWSNRGADTQYF. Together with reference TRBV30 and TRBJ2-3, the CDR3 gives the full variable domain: SQTIHQWPATLVQPVGSPLSLECTVEGTSNPNLYWYRQAAGRGLQLLFYSVGIGQISSEVPQNLSASRPQDRQFILSSKKLLLSDSGFYLCAWSNRGADTQYFGPGTRLTVL.

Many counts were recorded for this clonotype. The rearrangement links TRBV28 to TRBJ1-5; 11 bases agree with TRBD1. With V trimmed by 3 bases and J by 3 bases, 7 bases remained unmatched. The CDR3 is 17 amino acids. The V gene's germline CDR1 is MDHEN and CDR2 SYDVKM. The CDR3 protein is CASSFPGQGVSNQPQHF. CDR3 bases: TGTGCCAGCAGTTTCCCGGGACAGGGGGTCTCCAATCAGCCCCAGCATTTT.

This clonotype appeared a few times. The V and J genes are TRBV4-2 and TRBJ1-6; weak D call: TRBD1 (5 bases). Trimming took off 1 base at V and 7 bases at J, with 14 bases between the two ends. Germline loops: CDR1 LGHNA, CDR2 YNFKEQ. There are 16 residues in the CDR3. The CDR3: CASSQVLGTGNSPLHF. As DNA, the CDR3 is TGTGCCAGCAGCCAAGTGTTAGGGACGGGGAATTCACCCCTCCACTTT.

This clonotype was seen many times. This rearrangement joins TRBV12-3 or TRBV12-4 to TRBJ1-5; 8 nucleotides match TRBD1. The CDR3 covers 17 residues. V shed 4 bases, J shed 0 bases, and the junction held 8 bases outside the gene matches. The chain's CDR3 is CASSSAGGFRSNQPQHF. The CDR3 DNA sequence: TGTGCCAGCAGTTCTGCAGGGGGCTTCCGTAGCAATCAGCCCCAGCATTTT.

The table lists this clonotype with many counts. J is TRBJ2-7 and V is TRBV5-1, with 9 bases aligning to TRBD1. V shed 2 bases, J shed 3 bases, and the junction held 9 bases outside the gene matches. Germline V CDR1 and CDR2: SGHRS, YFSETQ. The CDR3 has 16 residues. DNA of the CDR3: TGCGCCAGCAGCTTACAGGGGGCGGGTGCCTACTACGAGCAGTACTTC. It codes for CASSLQGAGAYYEQYF.

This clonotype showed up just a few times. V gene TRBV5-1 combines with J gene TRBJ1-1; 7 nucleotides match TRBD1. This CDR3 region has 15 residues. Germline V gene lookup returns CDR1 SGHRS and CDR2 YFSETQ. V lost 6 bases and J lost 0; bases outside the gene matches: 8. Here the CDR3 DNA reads TGCGCCAGCACTCCCAGGGGGGTCATGAACACTGAAGCTTTCTTT. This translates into CASTPRGVMNTEAFF.

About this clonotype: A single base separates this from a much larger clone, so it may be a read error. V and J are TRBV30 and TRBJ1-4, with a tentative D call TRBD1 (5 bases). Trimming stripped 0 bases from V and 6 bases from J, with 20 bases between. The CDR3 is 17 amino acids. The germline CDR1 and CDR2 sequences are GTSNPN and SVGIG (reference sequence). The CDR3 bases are TGTGCCTGGAGTGTATCGGGGATAGTTCGGGGGGATGAAAAACTGTTTTTT. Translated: CAWSVSGIVRGDEKLFF.

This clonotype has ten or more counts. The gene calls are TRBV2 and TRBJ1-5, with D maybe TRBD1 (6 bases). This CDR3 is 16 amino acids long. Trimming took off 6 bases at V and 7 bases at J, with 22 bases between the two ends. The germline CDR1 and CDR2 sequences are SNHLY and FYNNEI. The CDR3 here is CASSQIAQGRGQPQHF. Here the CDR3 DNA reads TGTGCCAGCAGCCAGATCGCACAGGGTCGTGGGCAGCCCCAGCATTTT.

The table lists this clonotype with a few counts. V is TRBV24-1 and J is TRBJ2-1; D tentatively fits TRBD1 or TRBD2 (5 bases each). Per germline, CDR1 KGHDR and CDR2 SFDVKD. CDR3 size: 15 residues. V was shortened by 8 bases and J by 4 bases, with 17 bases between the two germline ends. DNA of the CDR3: TGTGCCACCACAGGTGGGGGATCACGGTACAATGAGCAGTTCTTC. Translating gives CATTGGGSRYNEQFF.

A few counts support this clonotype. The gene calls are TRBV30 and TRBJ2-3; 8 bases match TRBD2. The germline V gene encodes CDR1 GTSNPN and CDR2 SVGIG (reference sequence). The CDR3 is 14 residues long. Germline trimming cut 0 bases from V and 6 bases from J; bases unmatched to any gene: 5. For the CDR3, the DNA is TGTGCCTGGAGTGTTGCCGGGGGGGGTGATACGCAGTATTTT. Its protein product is CAWSVAGGGDTQYF.

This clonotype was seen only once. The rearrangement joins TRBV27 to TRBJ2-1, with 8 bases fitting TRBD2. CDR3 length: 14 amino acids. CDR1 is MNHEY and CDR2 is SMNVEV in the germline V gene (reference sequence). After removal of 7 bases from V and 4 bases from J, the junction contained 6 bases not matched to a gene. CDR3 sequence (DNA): TGTGCCAGCATCTCACTAGCGGCGTACAATGAGCAGTTCTTC. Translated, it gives CASISLAAYNEQFF.

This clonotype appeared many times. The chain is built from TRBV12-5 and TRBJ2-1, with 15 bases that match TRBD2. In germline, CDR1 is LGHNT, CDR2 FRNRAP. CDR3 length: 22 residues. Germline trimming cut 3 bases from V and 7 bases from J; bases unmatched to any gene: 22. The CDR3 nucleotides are TGTGCTAGTGGTTTTCGGCCCGTCCGTGGACTAGCGGGAGGGCCATCACGGAATGAGCAGTTCTTC. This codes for CASGFRPVRGLAGGPSRNEQFF.

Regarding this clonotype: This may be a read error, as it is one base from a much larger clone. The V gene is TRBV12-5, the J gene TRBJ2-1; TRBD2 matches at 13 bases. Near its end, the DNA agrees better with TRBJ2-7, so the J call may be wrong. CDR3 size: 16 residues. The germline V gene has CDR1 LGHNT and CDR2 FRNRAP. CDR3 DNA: TGTGCTAGTGGTTTGACCGGACTAGCGGGAGAGAATGAGCAGTACTTC. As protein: CASGLTGLAGENEQYF.

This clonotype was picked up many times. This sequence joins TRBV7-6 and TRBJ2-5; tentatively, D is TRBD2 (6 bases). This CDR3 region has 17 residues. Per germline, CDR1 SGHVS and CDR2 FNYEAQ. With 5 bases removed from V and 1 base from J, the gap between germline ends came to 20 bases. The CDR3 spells CASSEVRALASQETQYF. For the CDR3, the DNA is TGTGCCAGCAGCGAAGTGAGGGCCCTAGCGAGCCAAGAGACCCAGTACTTC.

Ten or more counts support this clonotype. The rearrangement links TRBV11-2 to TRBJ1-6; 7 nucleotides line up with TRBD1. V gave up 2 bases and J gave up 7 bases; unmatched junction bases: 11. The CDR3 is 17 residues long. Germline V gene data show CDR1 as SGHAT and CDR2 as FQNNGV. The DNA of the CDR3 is TGTGCCAGCAGCTTAAGTATAAGGGGGCAAGTGAATTCACCCCTCCACTTT. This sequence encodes CASSLSIRGQVNSPLHF.

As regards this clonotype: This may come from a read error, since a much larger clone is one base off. Here the CDR3 reads CASSHDRAAGELFF. As DNA, the CDR3 is TGTGCCAGCAGCCACGACAGGGCCGCCGGGGAGCTGTTTTTT. The genes are TRBV11-3 and TRBJ2-2, with TRBD1 identical over 7 bases. The trim removed 5 bases at V and 6 bases at J, leaving 6 bases unmatched. Germline V gene sequence: CDR1 SGHNT, CDR2 YENEEA. This CDR3 has 14 amino acids.

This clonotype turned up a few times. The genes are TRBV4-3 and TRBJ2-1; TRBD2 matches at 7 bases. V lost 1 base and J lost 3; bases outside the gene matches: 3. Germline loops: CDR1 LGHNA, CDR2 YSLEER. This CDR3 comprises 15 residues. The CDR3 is CASSQAGGYYNEQFF. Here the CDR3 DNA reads TGCGCCAGCAGCCAAGCGGGAGGTTACTACAATGAGCAGTTCTTC.